This T cell receptor beta chain was captured in a study of PD-1 blockade in classical Hodgkin lymphoma. Study details: Treatment was intravenous nivolumab, 3 mg/kg every 2 weeks, until progression.

With V trimmed by 0 bases and J by 8 bases, 7 bases remained unmatched. This CDR3 is built from 15 residues. Germline lookup yields CDR1 SGHRS and CDR2 YFSETQ. General study points: By C4D1, diversity of CD4+ TCRs had risen significantly, whereas that of CD8+ TCRs had not. Individuals who commenced nivolumab within less than 1 year of ASCT were excluded.

Only in-frame clones appear in the TCRdb table, and some are missing; sequencing was by immunoSEQ multiplex PCR. The repertoire has 20,000 or so clones, about 86% of them found once; the top ten carry around 6.2%. Notes on this clone: Its antigen is currently unknown.

Time point given: cycle 4 day 1 (C4D1), after six to seven weeks of nivolumab. All patients experienced relapse after autologous stem cell transplantation, and brentuximab vedotin exposure was variable. This sample comprised peripheral blood mononuclear cells (PBMCs), obtained before the fourth cycle of nivolumab. The chain is built from TRBV5-1 and TRBJ1-2; TRBD1 aligns across 10 bases. The sequence derives from a human donor with classical Hodgkin lymphoma. CDR3 region: CASSLDGTGARGYTF. CDR3 DNA sequence: TGCGCCAGCAGCTTGGACGGGACAGGGGCTCGCGGCTACACCTTC.